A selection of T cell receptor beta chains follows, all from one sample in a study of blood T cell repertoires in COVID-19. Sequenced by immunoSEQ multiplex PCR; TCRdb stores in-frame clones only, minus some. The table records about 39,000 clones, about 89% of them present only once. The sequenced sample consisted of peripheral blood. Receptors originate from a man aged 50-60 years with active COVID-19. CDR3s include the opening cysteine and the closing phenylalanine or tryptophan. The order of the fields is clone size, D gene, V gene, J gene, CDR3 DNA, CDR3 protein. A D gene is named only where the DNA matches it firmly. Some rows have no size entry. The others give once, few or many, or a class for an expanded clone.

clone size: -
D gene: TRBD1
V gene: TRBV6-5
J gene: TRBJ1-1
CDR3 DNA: TGTGCCAGCAGTTCTCGACAGGGGTGGACTGAAGCTTTCTTT
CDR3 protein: CASSSRQGWTEAFF

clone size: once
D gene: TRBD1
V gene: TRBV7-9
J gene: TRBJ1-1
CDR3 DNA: TGTGCCAGCAGCTCCGACAGGGGTATCGGGAAGACTGAAGCTTTCTTT
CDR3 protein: CASSSDRGIGKTEAFF

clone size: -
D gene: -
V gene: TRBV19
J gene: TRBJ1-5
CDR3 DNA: TGTGCCAGTACAAACGGAGGGAATCAGCCCCAGCATTTT
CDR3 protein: CASTNGGNQPQHF

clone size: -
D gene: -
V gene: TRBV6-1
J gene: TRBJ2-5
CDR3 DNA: TGTGCCAGCAGTGAACGAACGGGACTGACCCAGTACTTC
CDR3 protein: CASSERTGLTQYF

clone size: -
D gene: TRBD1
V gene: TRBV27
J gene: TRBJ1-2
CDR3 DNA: TGTGCCAGCAGTCGGGACAGGGATTATGGCTACACCTTC
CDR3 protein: CASSRDRDYGYTF

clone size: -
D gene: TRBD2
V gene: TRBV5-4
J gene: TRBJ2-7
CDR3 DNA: TGTGCCAGCAGCCCGAGGGGCGGGGGTGGCCCCTACGAGCAGTACTTC
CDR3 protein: CASSPRGGGGPYEQYF

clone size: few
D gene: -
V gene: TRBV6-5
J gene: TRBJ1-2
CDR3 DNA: TGTGCCAGCACCCCTTATAACTATGGCTACACCTTC
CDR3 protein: CASTPYNYGYTF

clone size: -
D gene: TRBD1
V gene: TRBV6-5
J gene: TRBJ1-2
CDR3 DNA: TGTGCCAGCAGCGGGAGGGGGCGGCGCTACACCTTC
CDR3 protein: CASSGRGRRYTF

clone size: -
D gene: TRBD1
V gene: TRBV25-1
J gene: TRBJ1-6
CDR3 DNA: TGTGCCAGCAGTGAAGGTTGGGACAGAATGGCACCCCTCCACTTT
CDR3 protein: CASSEGWDRMAPLHF

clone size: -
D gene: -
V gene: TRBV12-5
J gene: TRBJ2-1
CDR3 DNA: TGTGCTAGTGGTTTGGTACTGGGACAAGTTTACAATGAGCAGTTCTTC
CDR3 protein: CASGLVLGQVYNEQFF

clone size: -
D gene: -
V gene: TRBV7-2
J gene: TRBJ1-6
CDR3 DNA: TGTGCCAGCAGCTTCGGGAGACCCTGGAATTCACCCCTCCACTTT
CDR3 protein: CASSFGRPWNSPLHF

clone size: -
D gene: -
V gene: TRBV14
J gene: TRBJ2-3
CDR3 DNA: TGTGCCAGCAGCATCGGGGGGCTAAAGACGGATACGCAGTATTTT
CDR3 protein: CASSIGGLKTDTQYF

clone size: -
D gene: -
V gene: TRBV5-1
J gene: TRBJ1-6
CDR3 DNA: TGCGCCAGCAGCTTGGGAGGGAGCTCCTATAATTCACCCCTCCACTTT
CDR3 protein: CASSLGGSSYNSPLHF

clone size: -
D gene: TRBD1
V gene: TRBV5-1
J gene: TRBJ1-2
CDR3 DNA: TGCGCCAGCAGCGCGGGACAGGGGGGCGGCTACACCTTC
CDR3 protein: CASSAGQGGGYTF

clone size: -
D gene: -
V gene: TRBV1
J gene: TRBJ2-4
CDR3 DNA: TGCACCAGCAGCCCTATACTAGCGGGAGGACGTATCGCCAAAAACATTCAGTACTTC
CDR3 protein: CTSSPILAGGRIAKNIQYF